The rows below give T cell receptor beta chains drawn from one sample of a study of blood T cell repertoires in COVID-19. Assay: immunoSEQ multiplex PCR; the TCRdb copy retains only in-frame clones and omits some. The sample carries about 76,000 clones, 80% to 90% recorded once. The sequenced material came from peripheral blood. The receptors originated from a human donor in a cohort sampled during active COVID-19. Both conserved end residues are part of each CDR3. Fields, in order: V gene, clone size, D gene, J gene, CDR3 DNA, CDR3 protein. D genes are given only for firm matches. Size is omitted from some rows. Given values are once, few, many or a class for expanded clones.

>TRBV21-1|.|.|TRBJ1-1
TGTGCCAGCAGCCCCCGGACAGGGGAGGACACTGAAGCTTTCTTT
CASSPRTGEDTEAFF
>TRBV6-5|.|TRBD2|TRBJ2-7
TGTGCCAGCAGTCCCCGGAGGACTAGCTCCCACGAGCAGTACTTC
CASSPRRTSSHEQYF
>TRBV11-3|.|TRBD1|TRBJ2-1
TGTGCCAGCAGCTTCTCAGGAGGACAGGCAGCCGATAATGAGCAGTTCTTC
CASSFSGGQAADNEQFF
>TRBV4-1|.|.|TRBJ2-3
TGCGCCAGCAGCCAAGTAGGGAGACCAGATACGCAGTATTTT
CASSQVGRPDTQYF
>TRBV4-1|.|.|TRBJ2-7
TGCGCCAGCAGCCCTTTTACCCACGCGACAGGAACAAGCTCCTACGAGCAGTACTTC
CASSPFTHATGTSSYEQYF
>TRBV28|.|TRBD1|TRBJ2-5
TGTGCCAGCAGGATCTGGGGACAGGGGAACCAAGAGACCCAGTACTTC
CASRIWGQGNQETQYF
>TRBV28|.|.|TRBJ2-7
TGTGCCAGCAGTTCGACAAGGTCCGCCTCCTACGAGCAGTACTTC
CASSSTRSASYEQYF
>TRBV30|.|.|TRBJ1-5
TGTGCCTGGAGTAGGAGCTATAGCAATCAGCCCCAGCATTTT
CAWSRSYSNQPQHF
>TRBV11-3|.|TRBD1|TRBJ2-5
TGTGCCAGCAGCTTAGTAGGGGGACAGGGGGGAGAGACCCAGTACTTC
CASSLVGGQGGETQYF
>TRBV6-2/TRBV6-3|.|.|TRBJ2-7
TGTGCCAGCAGTTACTCGATGAGAGTCGGCAGCGCCTACGAGCAGTACTTC
CASSYSMRVGSAYEQYF
>TRBV6-6|once|.|TRBJ1-4
TGTGCCAGCAGTTATAGGGGCCACGTTCTCGAAAAACTGTTTTTT
CASSYRGHVLEKLFF
>TRBV19|.|.|TRBJ2-7
TGTGCCAGTAGTAACGCGGAGGCCCACGAGCAGTACTTC
CASSNAEAHEQYF
>TRBV18|.|.|TRBJ1-3
TGTGCCAGCTCACCACTCGACTATATGGACTCTGGAAACACCATATATTTT
CASSPLDYMDSGNTIYF
>TRBV4-1|few|TRBD2|TRBJ2-3
TGCGCCAGCAGCCTAACAATAGCGGGGGGGATCACAGATACGCAGTATTTT
CASSLTIAGGITDTQYF
>TRBV7-2|.|TRBD1|TRBJ1-6
TGTGCCAGCAGCCCGAAACAGGGGGCCCATTCACCCCTCCACTTT
CASSPKQGAHSPLHF
>TRBV27|once|TRBD1|TRBJ2-7
TGTGCCAGCAGTTTAATGACAGGGGACTACGAGCAGTACTTC
CASSLMTGDYEQYF
>TRBV27|.|.|TRBJ2-5
TGTGCCAGCAGTTTATTTGTGAGGGCCGGTTTTGAGACCCAGTACTTC
CASSLFVRAGFETQYF
>TRBV11-2|.|TRBD2|TRBJ2-2
TGTGCCAGCAGTTTAATAGCGGGGGGGTTGAACACCGGGGAGCTGTTTTTT
CASSLIAGGLNTGELFF
>TRBV2|.|.|TRBJ1-2
TGTGCCAGCAGTGAGGGGGCGCGATATGGCTACACCTTC
CASSEGARYGYTF
>TRBV4-2|.|TRBD2|TRBJ2-2
TGTGCCAGCAGTCAAATCGGACTAGCGGGAGGGACCGGGGAGCTGTTTTTT
CASSQIGLAGGTGELFF
>TRBV5-4|.|TRBD1|TRBJ1-2
TGTGCCAGCAGGGAAGGAGGGACAGGGGATAACTATGGCTACACCTTC
CASREGGTGDNYGYTF
>TRBV11-2|.|.|TRBJ1-4
TGTGCCAGCAGCTTAGCTTGGAGGGAGGAGGAAAAACTGTTTTTT
CASSLAWREEEKLFF
>TRBV7-2|.|TRBD2|TRBJ2-1
TGTGCCAGCAGCTCCCAGGGTAGCGGGAGTATCAATGAGCAGTTCTTC
CASSSQGSGSINEQFF
>TRBV7-2|.|.|TRBJ1-5
TGTGCCAGCAGCCGCGGAGGCAGTTATTTTCAGCCCCAGCATTTT
CASSRGGSYFQPQHF
>TRBV6-5|.|TRBD2|TRBJ2-7
TGTGCCAGCAGTTACTCGCCTAGCGGTTCCTACGAGCAGTACTTC
CASSYSPSGSYEQYF
>TRBV5-5|.|TRBD1|TRBJ1-6
TGTGCCAGCAGCTTGGCCGGGACAGGGAATTCACCCCTCCACTTT
CASSLAGTGNSPLHF
>TRBV12-5|.|TRBD2|TRBJ2-7
TGTGCTAGTGGACCCCCGGGACTAGCGGGGTCCTACGAGCAGTACTTC
CASGPPGLAGSYEQYF
>TRBV5-8|.|TRBD1|TRBJ1-4
TGTGCCAGCAGCGGCGGGACAGGGAATGAAAAACTGTTTTTT
CASSGGTGNEKLFF
>TRBV27|.|.|TRBJ2-2
TGTGCCAGCAGTCCACCAAGATGGCGGCGGGCCACGAACACCGGGGAGCTGTTTTTT
CASSPPRWRRATNTGELFF
>TRBV7-2|.|.|TRBJ1-1
TGTGCCAGCTCCCAAGGGGGGGCCAGCAACACTGAAGCTTTCTTT
CASSQGGASNTEAFF
>TRBV6-6|once|TRBD1|TRBJ2-7
TGTGCCAGCAGTCACGACAGGGTCTCCTACGAGCAGTACTTC
CASSHDRVSYEQYF
>TRBV10-1|once|TRBD1|TRBJ1-1
TGCGCCAGCAGTCAGCTCCGGGACAGGGGTACTGAAGCTTTCTTT
CASSQLRDRGTEAFF
>TRBV7-8|.|TRBD2|TRBJ2-5
TGTGCCAGCAGCTTAGGGAGCGGGGGGGCTAAGCCCAGAGAGACCCAGTACTTC
CASSLGSGGAKPRETQYF
>TRBV11-3|.|TRBD1|TRBJ2-5
TGTGCCAGCAGCTTTAGACAGGGTCAGCGGGAGACCCAGTACTTC
CASSFRQGQRETQYF
>TRBV2|.|.|TRBJ2-7
TGTGCCAGCAGTGAAGCGCTTCCAGGGGCCGGCTCCTACGAGCAGTACTTC
CASSEALPGAGSYEQYF
>TRBV3-1/TRBV3-2|once|.|TRBJ2-7
TGTGCCAGCAGCCAACTCAAGACCGGGACAAAGTCCTACGAGCAGTACTTC
CASSQLKTGTKSYEQYF
>TRBV3-1/TRBV3-2|.|.|TRBJ2-5
TGTGCCAGCAGCCAGTCGGGAGCCGTGGGGACCCAGTACTTC
CASSQSGAVGTQYF
>TRBV19|.|TRBD1|TRBJ1-1
TGTGCCAGTAGTGCCTGGACAGGGGATAAGTCTGAAGCTTTCTTT
CASSAWTGDKSEAFF
>TRBV11-3|few|.|TRBJ2-2
TGTGCCAGCAGCTTAGATTACTTGGGGACACCGAACACCGGGGAGCTGTTTTTT
CASSLDYLGTPNTGELFF
>TRBV5-1|.|.|TRBJ1-1
TGCGCCAGCAGCTTGGAATTCGGGTATGGCACTGAAGCTTTCTTT
CASSLEFGYGTEAFF
>TRBV3-1/TRBV3-2|.|.|TRBJ1-3
TGTGCCAGCAGCCACGAAGCGGGACACCTTGGAAACACCATATATTTT
CASSHEAGHLGNTIYF
>TRBV9|.|.|TRBJ2-3
TGTGCCAGCAGCCAGTGGGGATCCAGCGGGAGCACAGATACGCAGTATTTT
CASSQWGSSGSTDTQYF
>TRBV24-1|.|TRBD1|TRBJ2-3
TGTGCCATCGCCACCGGGACAGGGGGCACAGATACGCAGTATTTT
CAIATGTGGTDTQYF
>TRBV9|.|TRBD1|TRBJ2-1
TGTGCCAGCAGCGTAGGGCAGGGGGCCTACAATGAGCAGTTCTTC
CASSVGQGAYNEQFF
>TRBV4-1|.|.|TRBJ2-2
TGCGCCAGCAGCCAACAGGGGGGCACCGGGGAGCTGTTTTTT
CASSQQGGTGELFF
>TRBV2|.|TRBD1|TRBJ2-1
TGTGCCAGCGGCGAGACAGGGCACCCCTACAATGAGCAGTTCTTC
CASGETGHPYNEQFF
>TRBV11-2|.|.|TRBJ2-5
TGTGCCAGCAGCTTAGGGACAGTACAAGAGACCCAGTACTTC
CASSLGTVQETQYF
>TRBV12-3/TRBV12-4|.|.|TRBJ1-5
TGTGCCAGCAGTTTAGGTGGCAGGCCCCAGCATTTT
CASSLGGRPQHF
>TRBV5-5|.|.|TRBJ1-1
TGTGCCAGCAGCTTGGGGGAGGGGCGGACTGAAGCTTTCTTT
CASSLGEGRTEAFF
>TRBV5-1|.|.|TRBJ1-5
TGCGCCAGCAGCTTGGCCGGGCAGGGTCAAGCGCCCCAGCATTTT
CASSLAGQGQAPQHF
>TRBV19|few|.|TRBJ2-3
TGTGCCAGTAGTATAGATCCCGGAGATACGCAGTATTTT
CASSIDPGDTQYF
>TRBV6-5|.|.|TRBJ1-2
TGTGCCAGCAGTTACAGGACAGAAAGGGGTCCTATGGGCTACACCTTC
CASSYRTERGPMGYTF
>TRBV12-2|.|.|TRBJ2-4
TGTGCAAGTCGCGGTCAGGGGCCCGCCAAAAACATTCAGTACTTC
CASRGQGPAKNIQYF
>TRBV7-7|.|TRBD2|TRBJ2-7
TGTGCCAGCAGCTTAGAACTAGCGGCTATGCACGAGCAGTACTTC
CASSLELAAMHEQYF
>TRBV3-1/TRBV3-2|.|TRBD1|TRBJ1-5
TGTGCCAGCAGCCAAGGGCGTTCGGGCAGGGGGAGGCAGCCCCAGCATTTT
CASSQGRSGRGRQPQHF
>TRBV21-1|.|.|TRBJ2-3
TGTGCCAGCAGCAAAGACTTTAGTGGGACAGTGTTATCAGATACGCAGTATTTT
CASSKDFSGTVLSDTQYF
>TRBV6-5|.|TRBD1|TRBJ2-5
TGTGCCAGCTGGACAGGCGGGGAGACCCAGTACTTC
CASWTGGETQYF
>TRBV6-2/TRBV6-3|medium-sized|.|TRBJ2-5
TGTGCCAGCAGTCTTCGCGGCGATGAAGGCCAAGAGACCCAGTACTTC
CASSLRGDEGQETQYF
>TRBV2|few|.|TRBJ1-5
TGTGCCAGCAGTCTTCGAGGGTATAGCAATCAGCCCCAGCATTTT
CASSLRGYSNQPQHF
>TRBV10-3|.|TRBD1|TRBJ2-5
TGTGCCATCAGTGGCGGACAGGGAAAAGAAGAGACCCAGTACTTC
CAISGGQGKEETQYF